This T cell receptor (beta chain) stems from a study of post-analysis software for immune sequencing data. There are many counts of this clonotype. Included in the TCR beta cDNA libraries were unique molecular identifiers. In TCRdb, the PCR reads were re-called with MiXCR into one record per CDR3 protein. The table shows approximately 250,000 distinct CDR3 sequences, with about 40% occurring only once. The sequence came from a girl aged 10-17 years with multiple sclerosis. The sequenced sample consisted of blood.

CDR3 bases: TGCGCCAGCAGCCAGGATCCGGGACAGGGTAATATGCATGAGCAGTTCTTC. It is translated as CASSQDPGQGNMHEQFF. The chain uses TRBV4-1 and TRBJ2-1; 9 nucleotides line up with TRBD1. With V trimmed by 3 bases and J by 8 bases, 14 bases remained unmatched. Looked up from germline, CDR1 is MGHRA and CDR2 is YSYEKL. This CDR3 contains 17 residues.